These T cell receptor beta chains were read from a single sample in a study of cytomegalovirus exposure and HLA in healthy donors. Sequencing was performed with immunoSEQ multiplex PCR; in TCRdb, only in-frame clones are kept and a portion is missing. The sample lists 280,000 or so clones; around 90% were seen once. The sample taken for sequencing was PBMCs. Source of these receptors: a woman aged 18 to 35 in good health and CMV-seronegative. The CDR3 runs from the conserved cysteine through the conserved F or W. A D gene is named only where the DNA matches it firmly. A clone size is listed for some rows: how often the clone was seen (once, few, many), or a class if it is expanded.

TGTGCCAGCAGCGGACAGGGGACAGTTTCCTACGAGCAGTACTTC	CASSGQGTVSYEQYF	TRBD1	15	NA	TRBV11-2	TRBJ2-7
TGCGCCAGCAGCCACGTTTTAGCGGGGATACTAACTAGCACAGATACGCAGTATTTT	CASSHVLAGILTSTDTQYF	TRBD2	19	NA	TRBV4-1	TRBJ2-3
TGCGCCAGCACCCGGCTAGCGGGGGGGTGGAATGAGCAGTTCTTC	CASTRLAGGWNEQFF	TRBD2	15	NA	TRBV10-2	TRBJ2-1
TGTGCCAGCATCCCTACCGAGGGCTACGAGCAGTACTTC	CASIPTEGYEQYF	NA	13	NA	TRBV11-2	TRBJ2-7
TGCAGTGCTGGACAAGACGAGCAGTACTTC	CSAGQDEQYF	NA	10	NA	TRBV20-1	TRBJ2-7
TGCGCCAGCAGCTTGGAGCGTGCAGATACGCAGTATTTT	CASSLERADTQYF	NA	13	once	TRBV5-1	TRBJ2-3
TGTGCCTGGAGTGCACTAGCGGCTAGCACAGATACGCAGTATTTT	CAWSALAASTDTQYF	TRBD2	15	NA	TRBV30	TRBJ2-3
TGTGCCAGCAGCTTAGTGGCGGGGGGGAGGGAGACCCAGTACTTC	CASSLVAGGRETQYF	TRBD2	15	NA	TRBV11-2	TRBJ2-5
TGTGCCAGCAGCCTAGGGACAGTCTATAATTCACCCCTCCACTTT	CASSLGTVYNSPLHF	TRBD1	15	NA	TRBV6-5	TRBJ1-6
TGTGCCAGCAGCCTCGCCCCTAACTCTGGGGCCAACGTCCTGACTTTC	CASSLAPNSGANVLTF	NA	16	NA	TRBV7-3	TRBJ2-6
TGTGCCAGTAGTCATCTCCGGGCGGCGGGATATACGCAGTATTTT	CASSHLRAAGYTQYF	NA	15	NA	TRBV19	TRBJ2-3
TGTGCCTGGAGTGTACACTTAAGCTCGGGCGAGCAGTACTTC	CAWSVHLSSGEQYF	NA	14	NA	TRBV30	TRBJ2-7
TGCGCCAGCAGCCAAGATCGACGGGTAGGTGGCGAGCAGTACTTC	CASSQDRRVGGEQYF	NA	15	NA	TRBV4-1	TRBJ2-7
TGTGCCAGCAGTCCTTGGGAGGCTGGAAACACCATATATTTT	CASSPWEAGNTIYF	NA	14	NA	TRBV6-5	TRBJ1-3
TGTGCCAGCACCCGCGGTGCACCCCTCCACTTT	CASTRGAPLHF	NA	11	NA	TRBV2	TRBJ1-6
TGTGCCAGCAGTGAGTGGGGGCTTGCTTTCTTT	CASSEWGLAFF	NA	11	NA	TRBV6-1	TRBJ1-1
TGTGCCAGTAGTATCTCGGGGGGGGATCAGCCCCAGCATTTT	CASSISGGDQPQHF	NA	14	NA	TRBV19	TRBJ1-5
TGTGCCAGCAGCTTAGCAGGGGACTCCTACGAGCAGTACTTC	CASSLAGDSYEQYF	NA	14	NA	TRBV7-6	TRBJ2-7
TGCGCCAGCAGCCAAGTTACACAGGGGTTCTCGGCCCTAAACACCATATATTTT	CASSQVTQGFSALNTIYF	TRBD1	18	NA	TRBV4-1	TRBJ1-3
TGTGCCAGCAGCTTACTTGGCAGCAATCAGCCCCAGCATTTT	CASSLLGSNQPQHF	NA	14	NA	TRBV7-9	TRBJ1-5
TGCAGCGTTGGTGACGACAGGAGCTATGGCTACACCTTC	CSVGDDRSYGYTF	NA	13	NA	TRBV29-1	TRBJ1-2
TGTGCCAGTAGTAGGGGCACTGACAGTGGCTATGGCTACACCTTC	CASSRGTDSGYGYTF	NA	15	NA	TRBV19	TRBJ1-2
TGTGCCAGCAGCATGACAGGGTTAGATGGCTACACCTTC	CASSMTGLDGYTF	TRBD1	13	NA	TRBV27	TRBJ1-2
TGTGCCAGCAGCCAAGAATCGGGGGAACCCGGGGAGCTGTTTTTT	CASSQESGEPGELFF	NA	15	few	TRBV4-2	TRBJ2-2
TGTGCCAGCAGCGGAGACAGGGTTGGAGAGCAGTACTTC	CASSGDRVGEQYF	TRBD1	13	NA	TRBV7-6	TRBJ2-7
TGCGCCAGCAGCTTTGGACTAGCACAGACAGATACGCAGTATTTT	CASSFGLAQTDTQYF	TRBD2	15	NA	TRBV5-1	TRBJ2-3
TGCAGTGCGGGACAGGGAAAAGCTTTCTTT	CSAGQGKAFF	TRBD1	10	NA	TRBV20-1	TRBJ1-1
TGTGCCAGCAGCTTGACTAGCGGGGGGCCTGGAGAGCAGTACTTC	CASSLTSGGPGEQYF	TRBD2	15	NA	TRBV14	TRBJ2-7
TGTGCCAGCAGCTTGAACTTTTACGAGCAGTACTTC	CASSLNFYEQYF	NA	12	NA	TRBV11-2	TRBJ2-7
TGTGCCAGCAGACTCCGACAGGGCCAAGCTTTCTTT	CASRLRQGQAFF	TRBD1	12	NA	TRBV6-5	TRBJ1-1
TGTGCCAGCAGCTGTAGCGGGGGGGTCTACGAGCAGTACTTC	CASSCSGGVYEQYF	TRBD2	14	NA	TRBV13	TRBJ2-7
TGTGCCAGCTCACCACTGGACAGCCACGAGCAGTACTTC	CASSPLDSHEQYF	NA	13	few	TRBV18	TRBJ2-7
TGTGCCAGCAGCCAACTCTCCGAGCGCACTGAAGCTTTCTTT	CASSQLSERTEAFF	NA	14	once	TRBV7-9	TRBJ1-1
TGTGCCAGTAGTATCCAGGCGAGCTCCTACGAGCAGTACTTC	CASSIQASSYEQYF	NA	14	NA	TRBV19	TRBJ2-7
TGCGCCAGCAGCCAAGCCAGGGGGCTACAGACCGGGGAGCTGTTTTTT	CASSQARGLQTGELFF	TRBD1	16	NA	TRBV4-1	TRBJ2-2
TGTGCCAGTAGTAGTCCGGGACAGGGTAATTCCCCCCTCCACTTT	CASSSPGQGNSPLHF	TRBD1	15	NA	TRBV19	TRBJ1-6
TGTGCCAGCAGCTCAGAACAGGGGGCGGCCAAAAACATTCAGTACTTC	CASSSEQGAAKNIQYF	TRBD1	16	NA	TRBV5-4	TRBJ2-4
TGTGCCAGCAGCTTAGAATCCGTGCGAGGCGGGGACGTGCGGGCTTTCTTT	CASSLESVRGGDVRAFF	NA	17	NA	TRBV7-2	TRBJ1-1
TGTGCCAGCAGGACAGACGGACACCACTACGAGCAGTACTTC	CASRTDGHHYEQYF	NA	14	NA	TRBV6-5	TRBJ2-7
TGTTCCAGAAGCTTGCTAGCGGAACTTACAGATACGCAGTATTTT	CSRSLLAELTDTQYF	NA	15	NA	TRBV7-5	TRBJ2-3
TGTGCCAGCAGTAGCCGGGTCATCAATCAGCCCCAGCATTTT	CASSSRVINQPQHF	NA	14	NA	TRBV6-6	TRBJ1-5
TGCGCCAGCAGCCAAGATCGGTCGGACTTACATCTCTCCTACAATGAGCAGTTCTTC	CASSQDRSDLHLSYNEQFF	NA	19	NA	TRBV4-1	TRBJ2-1
TGTGCCAGCGTTGACGGGACAGGGACCGCCTATGGCTACACCTTC	CASVDGTGTAYGYTF	TRBD1	15	once	TRBV5-4	TRBJ1-2
TGCACCAGCAGCCAAGGAAGTAGAGACACTGAAGCTTTCTTT	CTSSQGSRDTEAFF	NA	14	NA	TRBV1	TRBJ1-1
TGTGCCAGTAGTGAGGGCTACGAGCAGTACTTC	CASSEGYEQYF	NA	11	NA	TRBV19	TRBJ2-7
TGCGCCAGCAGTGAGTCAATAGCGACCTACGAGCAGTACTTC	CASSESIATYEQYF	NA	14	NA	TRBV10-2	TRBJ2-7
TGCGCCAGCAGCGAGCAGGCGAACACCGGGGAGCTGTTTTTT	CASSEQANTGELFF	NA	14	NA	TRBV5-1	TRBJ2-2
TGTGCCAGCAGCCGACCAAAACTAGCGGGGGGGCGGGAGCAGTACTTC	CASSRPKLAGGREQYF	TRBD2	16	NA	TRBV13	TRBJ2-7
TGTGCCAGCAGCCACTTCACCGACAGACGAGGTGGCTACACCTTC	CASSHFTDRRGGYTF	NA	15	NA	TRBV5-8	TRBJ1-2
TGTGCCAGCAGCTACGGACAGGGGCGGTACGAGCAGTACTTC	CASSYGQGRYEQYF	TRBD1	14	NA	TRBV13	TRBJ2-7
TGTGCCAGCAGCGGCAGTACAGGGGGCGGGGGCTACACCTTC	CASSGSTGGGGYTF	TRBD1	14	once	TRBV2	TRBJ1-2
TGTGCCAGCAGCTTCGAGGTGAACTATGGCTACACCTTC	CASSFEVNYGYTF	NA	13	NA	TRBV5-4	TRBJ1-2
TGCGCCAGCAGCCTAGGTACGATGACAGGGTTTGCTGAAGCTTTCTTT	CASSLGTMTGFAEAFF	TRBD1	16	NA	TRBV5-1	TRBJ1-1
TGTGCCAGTAGTATTGCTAGCGGGGGGTTTGACTACAATGAGCAGTTCTTC	CASSIASGGFDYNEQFF	TRBD2	17	NA	TRBV19	TRBJ2-1
TGTGCCAGCAGAGAGGGCCCCAAAGCTTTCTTT	CASREGPKAFF	NA	11	NA	TRBV6-1	TRBJ1-1
TGTGCCAGCTCACCACCGGGACAGGGGGACACCGGGGAGCTGTTTTTT	CASSPPGQGDTGELFF	TRBD1	16	NA	TRBV18	TRBJ2-2
TGTGCCAGCAGTTACTCTTCGGAGGGGTGGAACACTGAAGCTTTCTTT	CASSYSSEGWNTEAFF	NA	16	NA	TRBV6-5	TRBJ1-1